The 14 T cell receptor beta chains below all came from one sample that was sequenced in a study of blood T cells in healthy people across ages. A second PCR of about 7 to 12 cycles used a sample-barcoded 5' primer and a J-beta primer mix. TCRdb re-called the 5' RACE reads with MiXCR, one entry per CDR3 protein. The sample holds around 1.5 million distinct CDR3 sequences, around 39% seen once. Sequences were obtained from blood. The receptors here all came from a young woman in good health.

The CDR3 DNA sequence: TGTGCCAGCAGCCTAGGGAGGGTGACCGCTTACAATGAGCAGTTCTTC. Its protein product is CASSLGRVTAYNEQFF. This chain joins TRBV7-2 and TRBJ2-1; 7 bases agree with TRBD2. J gave up 4 bases and V 5 bases, and 11 bases lay outside the gene matches. This CDR3 has 16 residues. Germline CDR1 is SGHTA and CDR2 is FQGNSA. Using reference TRBV7-2 and TRBJ2-1 for the parts outside the CDR3, the full variable domain is GAGVSQSPSNKVTEKGKDVELRCDPISGHTALYWYRQSLGQGLEFLIYFQGNSAPDKSGLPSDRFSAERTGGSVSTLTIQRTQQEDSAVYLCASSLGRVTAYNEQFFGPGTRLTVL.

This clonotype has only a few counts. The J gene is TRBJ2-5, the V gene TRBV29-1; D is possibly TRBD2 (5 bases). From germline, CDR1 is SQVTM and CDR2 ANQGSEA. The germline V and J ends were trimmed by 4 bases and 5 bases, with 8 bases remaining between them. The CDR3 is 11 residues long. CDR3 in amino acids: CSVGGAETQYF. The CDR3 DNA reads as TGCAGCGTTGGGGGAGCCGAGACCCAGTACTTC.

This clonotype was counted a few times. The CDR3 bases are TGTGCCAGCAGTCCTTCAACGGGGAGCTCCTACGAGCAGTACTTC. Translated: CASSPSTGSSYEQYF. The chain carries TRBV6-5 and TRBJ2-7; D perhaps matches TRBD2 (5 bases). The CDR3 covers 15 residues. The V and J ends lost 5 bases and 0 bases respectively, with 14 bases between them. Per germline, CDR1 MNHEY and CDR2 SVGAGI.

Points on this clonotype: The junction departs from germline at one end; a sequencing error may be responsible. This chain uses TRBV6-5 with TRBJ1-2; TRBD1 aligns across 10 bases. Germline V gene sequence: CDR1 MNHEY, CDR2 SVGAGI. The CDR3 is 14 amino acids. CDR3 DNA sequence: TGTGCCAGCAGGCTCGGGACAGGGGCTTATGGCCACACCTTC. This sequence encodes CASRLGTGAYGHTF.

The chain combines TRBV20-1 with TRBJ1-6; weak D call: TRBD1 (5 bases). This CDR3 has 15 residues. The germline gives CDR1 DFQATT, CDR2 SNEGSKA (reference sequence). The CDR3 sequence is CSPPPGPGLYSPLHF. In DNA form, the CDR3 reads TGCAGCCCTCCTCCAGGACCAGGGTTGTATTCACCCCTCCACTTT.

The V call is TRBV12-3 or TRBV12-4, the J call TRBJ2-3; 7 bases agree with TRBD2. The junction had 5 bases not matched to a gene; V was cut back by 3 bases and J by 5 bases. This CDR3 contains 14 residues. The CDR3, as DNA: TGTGCCAGCAGTTTCGGGGGGAGAGGAGATACGCAGTATTTT. Translating it yields CASSFGGRGDTQYF.

This chain joins TRBV6-5 and TRBJ2-5, with 9 bases matching TRBD2. Near its end, the DNA agrees better with TRBJ2-7, so the J call may be wrong. This CDR3 has 15 residues. Germline V gene lookup returns CDR1 MNHEY and CDR2 SVGAGI. The CDR3 DNA sequence: TGTGCCAGCAGTATGACTAGCGGAGGCCCCTACGAGCAGTACTTC. It is translated as CASSMTSGGPYEQYF.

A few counts support this clonotype. The chain is built from TRBV6-1 and TRBJ2-7, with D perhaps assigned TRBD1 or TRBD2 (7 bases each). Germline V gene sequence: CDR1 MNHNS, CDR2 SASEGT. The CDR3 is made up of 13 amino acids. Trimming removed 9 bases from V and 3 bases from J, with 15 bases in between. CDR3 amino acids: CASQGGGLYEQYF. CDR3 DNA sequence: TGTGCCAGTCAGGGAGGGGGCCTCTACGAGCAGTACTTC.

The chain carries TRBV4-1 and TRBJ1-2; TRBD1 agrees at 8 bases. CDR3 length: 15 residues. Germline CDR1 MGHRA, CDR2 YSYEKL. Trimming removed 5 bases from V and 4 bases from J; junction bases left unmatched: 9. The CDR3 loop reads CASSKSQGALYGYTF. DNA for the CDR3: TGCGCCAGCAGCAAAAGTCAGGGGGCCCTCTATGGCTACACCTTC.

As regards this clonotype: Just one base apart from a much larger clone, this may be a read error. The chain couples TRBV20-1 to TRBJ2-1; 7 bases align to TRBD1. The J call may be faulty, since TRBJ2-7 better matches the DNA end. The CDR3 runs to 13 residues. Per germline, CDR1 DFQATT and CDR2 SNEGSKA (reference sequence). In nucleotides, the CDR3 is TGCAGTGCTAGAGGCGACAGGGTCTACGAGCAGTACTTC. As protein: CSARGDRVYEQYF.

This rearrangement joins TRBV12-3 or TRBV12-4 to TRBJ1-2, with D hard to call. This CDR3 comprises 14 residues. With 5 bases removed from V and 7 bases from J, the gap between germline ends came to 17 bases. The CDR3 DNA reads as TGTGCCAGCAGTGTCCCGGCCGCAAGTAGTGGCTACACCTTC. This encodes CASSVPAASSGYTF.

The chain recombines TRBV9 with TRBJ2-1, with D possibly being TRBD1 (5 bases). The length of the CDR3 is 14 residues. Germline loops: CDR1 SGDLS, CDR2 YYNGEE. Trimming removed 1 base at V and 12 bases at J, with 17 bases between. The CDR3 nucleotides are TGTGCCAGCAGCGTAAGTACAGGACCTAAGGCGCAGTTCTTC. Amino acid sequence: CASSVSTGPKAQFF.

In regard to this clonotype: A read error may be the cause here, since a much bigger clone is one base away. The chain links TRBV29-1 to TRBJ2-1; 7 positions match TRBD1. The CDR3 has 14 residues. Per the germline V gene, CDR1 is SQVTM and CDR2 is ANQGSEA. The V gene end was trimmed by 1 base and the J gene end by 10 bases; junction bases not matched to a gene: 10. This chain's CDR3 is CSVEGRGGLNEQFF. In DNA form, the CDR3 reads TGCAGCGTTGAAGGGAGAGGGGGCTTGAACGAGCAGTTCTTC.

This rearrangement joins TRBV10-3 to TRBJ2-3; TRBD2 agrees at 10 bases. The ends lost 3 bases at V and 6 bases at J; junction bases unmatched: 12. CDR3 length: 17 amino acids. CDR1 and CDR2 (germline): ENHRY, SYGVKD. The CDR3: CAISDLGLAGAWDTQYF. CDR3 nucleotides: TGTGCCATCAGTGACCTCGGCCTAGCGGGAGCGTGGGATACGCAGTATTTT.